Detailed here is one TCR beta chain. The data originate from a study of CD8 T cells in Susac syndrome. cDNA came from approximately 0.5 to 1 ug RNA primed by random hexamers. MiXCR, applied by TCRdb to the immunoSEQ multiplex PCR reads, yields one record per CDR3 protein. Of more than 90,000 distinct CDR3 sequences in the sample, around 94% were seen once. The CDR3 totals 13 residues. CDR1 and CDR2 from the germline V gene are SGHRS and YFSETQ. Deletions cut 4 bases from V and 3 bases from J, with 11 bases between. V usage is TRBV5-1 and J usage is TRBJ2-7; D not certain. The sample taken for sequencing was CD4+ T cells from PBMCs. The receptor's source is a human donor with multiple sclerosis. The DNA for the CDR3 is TGCGCCAGCAGCGTCCAGGCGAACTACGAGCAGTACTTC. As protein: CASSVQANYEQYF.